The 15 T cell receptor beta chains reported below all come from one sample, sequenced in a study of T cell responses to AZD1222 COVID-19 vaccine. Method: immunoSEQ multiplex PCR; TCRdb's copy keeps in-frame clones and lacks some. The sample consists of some 150,000 clones, approximately 90% of them appearing once. The input for sequencing was peripheral blood, taken 28 days after the second dose of the MenACWY control vaccine. The source is an adult who received the MenACWY meningococcal vaccine as a control.

As DNA, the CDR3 is TGTGCCAGCAGCGTTGGGGGCCCTAATGAAAAACTGTTTTTT. Its translation: CASSVGGPNEKLFF. The rearrangement joins TRBV9 to TRBJ1-4; a possible D gene is TRBD1 (6 bases). Trimming removed 2 bases from V and 3 bases from J, with 8 bases in between. The length of the CDR3 is 14 residues. Germline V gene data show CDR1 as SGDLS and CDR2 as YYNGEE.

This clone appeared a single time. V is TRBV19 and J is TRBJ1-1, with 8 bases fitting TRBD1. With V trimmed by 6 bases and J by 7 bases, 7 bases remained unmatched. Germline-derived CDR1 and CDR2 are LNHDA and SQIVND (reference sequence). This CDR3 has 13 amino acids. The CDR3 region has the DNA TGTGCCAGTAGAAGACAGGGGCTCGATGAAGCTTTCTTT. It codes for CASRRQGLDEAFF.

This chain uses TRBV18 with TRBJ1-1; a weak D match, TRBD1 (6 bases). V dropped 2 bases and J dropped 10 bases, with 20 bases sitting between them. Germline assignment: CDR1 KGHSH and CDR2 LQKENI. The CDR3 has 15 residues. The CDR3 DNA reads TGTGCCAGCTCACCAGCGACCCGGGACAAAACAGGAGCTTTCTTT. Protein product: CASSPATRDKTGAFF.

In nucleotides, the CDR3 is TGTGCCAGCAGTCAACAGGGGGCAAGAGGCTACACCTTC. It is translated as CASSQQGARGYTF. The chain recombines TRBV12-3 or TRBV12-4 with TRBJ1-2, with 9 nucleotides matching TRBD1. Trimming took 5 bases from V and 8 from J; bases not matched to a gene: 6. This CDR3 has 13 residues.

Here the CDR3 reads CASSFGTSTDTQYF. CDR3 DNA: TGTGCCAGCAGCTTTGGGACTAGCACAGATACGCAGTATTTT. J is TRBJ2-3 and V is TRBV7-2, with a tentative D call TRBD2 (6 bases). Looked up from germline, CDR1 is SGHTA and CDR2 is FQGNSA. The CDR3 has 14 amino acids. V was clipped by 3 bases and J by 0 bases, with 7 bases between them.

The V call is TRBV4-1, the J call TRBJ2-5; the D is unclear. V shed 0 bases and J shed 5 bases, with 10 bases lying between them. The germline V gene has CDR1 MGHRA and CDR2 YSYEKL. The CDR3 runs 14 residues. This CDR3 is CASSQDWLRETQYF. DNA for the CDR3: TGCGCCAGCAGCCAAGATTGGCTGAGGGAGACCCAGTACTTC.

The J gene is TRBJ2-5, the V gene TRBV6-2 or TRBV6-3; D may match TRBD1 or TRBD2 (5 bases each). There are 13 residues in the CDR3. The germline CDR1 and CDR2 sequences are MNHEY and SVGEGT. V lost 6 bases, J lost 1 base, and 9 bases lay in between. Written as DNA, the CDR3 is TGTGCCAGCAGCGGGACGGCCCAAGAGACCCAGTACTTC. This encodes CASSGTAQETQYF.

The chain carries TRBV6-4 and TRBJ1-1, with D tentatively TRBD1 (6 bases). Germline lookup yields CDR1 MRHNA and CDR2 SNTAGT. V lost 4 bases and J lost 0, with 12 bases in between. This CDR3 contains 15 residues. Written as DNA, the CDR3 is TGTGCCAGCAGTGCGGGAGGGGGGGTGAACACTGAAGCTTTCTTT. Protein: CASSAGGGVNTEAFF.

This rearrangement joins TRBV12-3 or TRBV12-4 to TRBJ2-1, with D unclear. This CDR3 comprises 11 residues. The V end lost 8 bases, the J end lost 7 bases, and 9 bases lay between the germline ends. The CDR3 nucleotides are TGTGCCAGCGAACCAGCGAATGAGCAGTTCTTC. Translating it yields CASEPANEQFF.

The chain links TRBV28 to TRBJ2-3, with unresolved D. V was clipped by 1 base and J by 2 bases, with 7 bases between them. The CDR3 spans 14 residues. The germline gives CDR1 MDHEN, CDR2 SYDVKM. This CDR3 reads CASSLSVITDTQYF. DNA for the CDR3: TGTGCCAGCAGTTTATCTGTCATCACAGATACGCAGTATTTT.

This clone was seen more than once but under ten times. This rearrangement joins TRBV6-5 to TRBJ1-1; unclear D gene. The V end was cut by 2 bases, the J end by 7 bases, with 5 bases between. The CDR3 is 11 residues long. Germline V gene sequence: CDR1 MNHEY, CDR2 SVGAGI. The CDR3 sequence: CASSYGIEAFF. The CDR3 nucleotides read TGTGCCAGCAGTTACGGGATTGAAGCTTTCTTT.

This chain links TRBV29-1 with TRBJ1-4; 10 bases agree with TRBD1. V was pared by 4 bases and J by 0 bases, with 5 bases of the junction left unmatched. The V gene's germline CDR1 is SQVTM and CDR2 ANQGSEA. The CDR3 is made up of 16 amino acids. The CDR3 DNA sequence: TGCAGCGTTGTACCGGGACAGGGGACAACTAATGAAAAACTGTTTTTT. The encoded protein is CSVVPGQGTTNEKLFF.

In this sample, this clone turned up a few times. The CDR3 DNA is TGTGCCAGCAGAGCAGGGGGCGTTGGAGGCTACACCTTC. Amino acid sequence: CASRAGGVGGYTF. The V and J genes are TRBV5-4 and TRBJ1-2, with TRBD1 identical over 8 bases. V lost 5 bases, J lost 8 bases, and 8 bases stayed unmatched. Germline assignment: CDR1 SGHNT and CDR2 YYREEE (reference sequence). This CDR3 spans 13 amino acids.

In its sample, this clone was seen once. The chain joins TRBV18 to TRBJ1-5; D gene unclear. The CDR3 contains 13 residues. V was cut by 6 bases and J by 5 bases, with 11 bases left in between. Germline loops: CDR1 KGHSH, CDR2 LQKENI. The CDR3 protein is CASSYGVDQPQHF. The CDR3 DNA is TGTGCCAGCTCGTACGGGGTCGATCAGCCCCAGCATTTT.

The chain links TRBV19 to TRBJ2-3; 7 nucleotides match TRBD1. Looked up from germline, CDR1 is LNHDA and CDR2 is SQIVND (reference sequence). The V and J ends lost 4 bases and 7 bases, in that order; junction bases with no gene match: 5. CDR3 length: 13 residues. The CDR3 sequence: CASSRQGQNTQYF. CDR3 bases: TGTGCCAGTAGTAGACAGGGACAAAATACGCAGTATTTT.